The present entry profiles one T cell receptor beta chain with its context. Its cognate antigen has yet to be identified. Per sample, approximately 0.25 ug of peripheral blood genomic DNA, 35,000 to 40,000 genome equivalents, was used for TRB amplification. The data originate from a study of T cell clusters in autoimmune cytopenias (dated by TCRdb to about 2019). Notes on the research overall: Healthy donor controls had a mean age of around 52 years and a median age of approximately 59 years, with about 55% of the roughly 43 female. Per sample, TRB sequencing gave a median depth of about 54,000 reads and a median of 2,350 distinct TRB clonotypes. Peripheral blood TRB and IGH repertoires were sequenced in autoimmune cytopenia patients at active disease and during treatment follow-up, alongside healthy, CLL and autoimmune hepatitis controls. The study aimed to test whether autoimmune cytopenia patients carry a disease-specific immune repertoire signature usable as a blood-based biomarker. For primary cytopenia, the controls were about 26 age-matched healthy donors, and for secondary cytopenia, the controls were around 14 age-matched CLL patients. Autoimmune hepatitis repertoires were compared with those of about 24 age- and sex-matched healthy donors.

The CDR1 and CDR2 encoded by the germline V gene are KGHDR and SFDVKD. The CDR3 starts with the cysteine, ends with the phenylalanine, and has 12 residues. No DNA appears here. What the authors observed across the whole study: A lack of physiological T cell clusters in primary autoimmune cytopenia patients was suggested by GLIPH, as 51 clusters were found to be exclusive to healthy donors versus roughly 16 exclusive to patients. Compared with active autoimmune hepatitis patients, healthy donors had almost three times as many exclusive TRB clusters, a finding consistent with an autoimmunity-wide signature. The T cell clusters were only ever defined in silico, so experimental validation of their functional role was still needed. The cluster-lack signature was not observed for secondary cytopenia versus CLL, as the signature was apparently masked by the dominant lymphoma-associated repertoire. TRB repertoire shifts, with less even repertoires observed in secondary cytopenia and CLL, were mostly attributed to lymphoma bias rather than autoimmunity.

TRB rearrangements were amplified by multiplex PCR following a touch-down protocol, with the TRB-A and TRB-B primer pools mixed in one tube. Two consecutive PCR reactions with Phusion HS II polymerase added Illumina adapters and sample indices to the amplicons. Amplicons were gel-purified with the NucleoSpin Gel and PCR Clean-up kit, then quantified by Qubit and quality-checked on an Agilent 2100 Bioanalyzer. Libraries were sequenced on an Illumina MiSeq using 600-cycle, single-indexed, paired-end runs. The authors' pipeline ran thus. Alignment and assembly of TRB reads were performed with MiXCR version 2.1.12 and the default MiXCR reference library. A clone was defined by each unique CDR3 nucleotide sequence, and the analysis included only productive sequences with two or more reads. Alpha-parameterized diversity profiles (alpha 0 to 5), including the Shannon (alpha 1) and Simpson (alpha 2) indices, were computed with an R script to assess repertoire diversity. The tcR package was used to compute combinatorial TRB VJ usage, which was then compared between cohorts by principal component analysis with ade4. TCRbeta CDR3s were clustered with GLIPH on cohort pairs matched by age and read depth, and cluster frequencies were compared by Wilcoxon test. Following reprocessing of the reads by TCRdb, the data hold one row per CDR3 protein sequence and no DNA is available. These V and J calls are TCRdb output, not the study's own analysis. The sample's table covers 5,500 or so distinct CDR3 sequences. Of the sample, around 8% falls within the top ten clones.

These same data were also listed under a study on T cell repertoires in aging, cancer and after chemotherapy. From that second study: Six donor age groups were covered, ranging from 30 or younger up to 70 or older, and each group contained at least three individuals. Control TCR repertoires from healthy donors were recorded across several months to years, and re-sampling revealed clear clonal overlap. In total, the full dataset held about 9 million TCR reads. Significantly lower blood TCR diversity and higher clonality were observed in untreated patients with hematological or solid cancers than in age-matched healthy donors. Declining TCR diversity with age in healthy donors was mainly explained by loss of richness; in cancer patients, loss of evenness also contributed. In both cancer cohorts, the median generation probability rose over the chemotherapy interval, which suggests that the repertoire was reconstituted through rebound thymic output. It was noted by the authors that conclusions about immunological memory after chemotherapy cannot be drawn from the repertoire data. Peripheral blood TCR beta repertoires from healthy donors and cancer patients were profiled to examine immunoaging and T cell reconstitution after chemotherapy. Alongside under 100 healthy donors serving as a reference group, the cohort included roughly 220 cancer patients, of whom some 90 had hematological cancers and 124 had solid cancers. MiXCR versions 2.12 and 3.0.5 were used to process the TRB sequences. Shannon diversity, evenness, clonality (one minus evenness), and alpha-parameterized diversity profiles from alpha 0 to 5 were included as repertoire metrics. The IGoR algorithm was used to calculate generation probabilities for clones in the paired samples taken before and after chemotherapy.

The source is a human donor in good health. The sequence is built from TRBV24-1 and TRBJ1-1. What was sequenced was peripheral blood. The CDR3 region has the sequence CATSDPLGRAFF.